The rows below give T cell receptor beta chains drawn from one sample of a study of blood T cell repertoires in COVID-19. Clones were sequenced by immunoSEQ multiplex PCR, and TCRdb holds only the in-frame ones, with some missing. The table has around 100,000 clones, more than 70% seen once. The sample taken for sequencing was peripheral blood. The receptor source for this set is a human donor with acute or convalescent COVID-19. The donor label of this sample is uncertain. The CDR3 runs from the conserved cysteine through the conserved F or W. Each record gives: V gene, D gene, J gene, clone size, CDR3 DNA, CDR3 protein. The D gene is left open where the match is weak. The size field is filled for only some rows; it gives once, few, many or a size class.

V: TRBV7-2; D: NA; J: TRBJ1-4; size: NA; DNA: TGTGCCAGCAGCTCGGGACTACGTGGGACAATTAATGAAAAACTGTTTTTT; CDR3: CASSSGLRGTINEKLFF
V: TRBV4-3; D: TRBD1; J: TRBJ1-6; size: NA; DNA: TGCGCCAGCAGCCCTACCCAGGGACAGTTGGGTTCACCCCTCCACTTT; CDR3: CASSPTQGQLGSPLHF
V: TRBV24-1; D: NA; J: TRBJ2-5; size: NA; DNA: TGTGCCACCAGTGATATCCAGGGGTCTGAGGAGACCCAGTACTTC; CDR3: CATSDIQGSEETQYF
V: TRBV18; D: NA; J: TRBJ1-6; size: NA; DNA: TGTGCCAGCTCACCACCTGAAGGGGGTAATTCACCCCTCCACTTT; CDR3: CASSPPEGGNSPLHF
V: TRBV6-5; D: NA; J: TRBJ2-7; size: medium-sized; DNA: TGTGCCAGCAGTAGCGGACAGCTAGACGAGCAGTACTTC; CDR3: CASSSGQLDEQYF
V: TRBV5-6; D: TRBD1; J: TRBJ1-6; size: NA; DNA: TGTGCCAGCAGCTCCGGACAGGGGCAGAATTCACCCCTCCACTTT; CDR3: CASSSGQGQNSPLHF
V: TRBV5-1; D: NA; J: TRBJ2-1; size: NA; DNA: TGCGCCAGCAGCTTGGCTTTCTCCTACAATGAGCAGTTCTTC; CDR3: CASSLAFSYNEQFF
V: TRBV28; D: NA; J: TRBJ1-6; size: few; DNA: TGTGCCAGCAGTTCTTACACCAGGGGAGTCTTTTCACCCCTCCACTTT; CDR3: CASSSYTRGVFSPLHF
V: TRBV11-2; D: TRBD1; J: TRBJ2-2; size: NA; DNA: TGTGCCAGCAGCGCAACAGGGGTCACCGGGGAGCTGTTTTTT; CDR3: CASSATGVTGELFF
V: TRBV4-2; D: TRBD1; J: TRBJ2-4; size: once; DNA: TGTGCCAGCAGTTCTGACAGGGCGGTAGCCAAAAACATTCAGTACTTC; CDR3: CASSSDRAVAKNIQYF
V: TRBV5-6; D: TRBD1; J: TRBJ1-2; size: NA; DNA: TGTGCCAGCAGCTTGGCGGACAGGGGGCTGGGTGGCTACACCTTC; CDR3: CASSLADRGLGGYTF
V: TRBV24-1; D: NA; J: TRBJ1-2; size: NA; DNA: TGTGCCACCAGTGAATCGACAGGAGTCTATGGCTACACCTTC; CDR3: CATSESTGVYGYTF
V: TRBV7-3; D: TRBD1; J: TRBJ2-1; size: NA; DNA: TGTGCCAGCAGCCGAGGGGGCCAACAGTTCTTC; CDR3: CASSRGGQQFF
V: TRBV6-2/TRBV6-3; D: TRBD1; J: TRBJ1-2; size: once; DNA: TGTGCCAGCAGTTACGGGGACAGCGGCTACACCTTC; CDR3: CASSYGDSGYTF
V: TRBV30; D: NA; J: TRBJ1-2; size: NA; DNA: TGTGCCTGGAGCATAGGCCAGGGAGGCTACACCTTC; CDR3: CAWSIGQGGYTF